A single sample is the source of the 5 T cell receptor beta chains below, sequenced in a study of long-term antiretroviral therapy in people with HIV (dated by TCRdb to 2021 to 2024). The immunoSEQ hsTCRB v3.0 assay was used at survey level resolution for TRB variable region sequencing. The immuneACCESS repertoire file appears here via TCRdb, limited to in-frame rearrangements. These files lack a portion of the clones; in checked studies, under half of the deficit traces to unresolved V genes, and the cause of the others is not known. This sample lists about 27,000 clones; 80% to 95% were detected once. The ten largest clones capture approximately 8.5% of the sample. Material: unsorted PBMCs, obtained 7.6 years after starting antiretroviral therapy. The receptor set was obtained from a woman between 40 and 55 years old with HIV.

The gene calls are TRBV11-3 and TRBJ2-7; D gene uncertain. V lost 4 bases and J 1 base, leaving 8 bases between the germline ends. The CDR3 consists of 13 residues. Germline CDR1 SGHNT, CDR2 YENEEA. The CDR3 sequence: CASSSSASYEQYF. CDR3 sequence (DNA): TGTGCCAGCAGCTCATCAGCTTCCTACGAGCAGTACTTC.

The genes are TRBV5-1 and TRBJ2-1; D might be TRBD2 (5 bases). The germline V and J ends were trimmed by 1 base and 6 bases, with 14 bases remaining between them. Germline-derived CDR1 and CDR2 are SGHRS and YFSETQ. CDR3 length: 15 residues. DNA of the CDR3: TGCGCCAGCAGCTTGACCCGCGGGTTGAGCAATGAGCAGTTCTTC. As protein: CASSLTRGLSNEQFF.

This chain uses TRBV7-2 with TRBJ1-2; D is possibly TRBD1 (5 bases). Germline V gene lookup returns CDR1 SGHTA and CDR2 FQGNSA. V shed 4 bases and J shed 4 bases, with 10 bases lying between them. The CDR3 has 13 amino acids. As DNA, the CDR3 is TGTGCCAGCAGCTCGAACGGGGGCTATGGCTACACCTTC. This gives the protein CASSSNGGYGYTF.

The chain links TRBV15 to TRBJ2-3, with TRBD2 identical over 9 bases. The V segment lost 0 bases and the J segment 5 bases; nucleotides outside the gene matches: 12. The CDR3 totals 18 residues. CDR1 and CDR2 from the germline V gene are LNHNV and YYDKDF (reference sequence). The CDR3 DNA sequence: TGTGCCACCAGCAGAGATTCAGGGCGGGGGGGCTTCAGAGATACGCAGTATTTT. Its protein product is CATSRDSGRGGFRDTQYF.

Here the CDR3 DNA reads TGTGCCAGCAGTGAAGCGATAGGGAACTATGGCTACACCTTC. Amino acids: CASSEAIGNYGYTF. The chain employs TRBV2 and TRBJ1-2, with no clear D. Looked up from germline, CDR1 is SNHLY and CDR2 is FYNNEI. This CDR3 region has 14 residues. Trimming took off 0 bases at V and 2 bases at J, with 7 bases between the two ends.